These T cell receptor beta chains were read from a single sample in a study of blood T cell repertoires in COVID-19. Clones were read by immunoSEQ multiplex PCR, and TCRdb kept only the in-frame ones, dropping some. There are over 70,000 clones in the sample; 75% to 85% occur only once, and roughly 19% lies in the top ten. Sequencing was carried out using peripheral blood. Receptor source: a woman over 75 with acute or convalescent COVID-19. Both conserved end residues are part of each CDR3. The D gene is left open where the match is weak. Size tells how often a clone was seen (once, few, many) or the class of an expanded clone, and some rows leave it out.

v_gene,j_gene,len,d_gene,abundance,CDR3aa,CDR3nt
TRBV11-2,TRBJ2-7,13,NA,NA,CASSLRDLGEQYF,TGTGCCAGCAGCCTCCGGGATTTGGGCGAGCAGTACTTC
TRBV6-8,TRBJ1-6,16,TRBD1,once,CASSYPTGPYNSPLHF,TGTGCCAGCAGTTACCCGACAGGGCCTTATAATTCACCCCTCCACTTT
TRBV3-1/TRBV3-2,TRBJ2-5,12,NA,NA,CASSLLEETQYF,TGTGCCAGCAGCCTCTTAGAAGAGACCCAGTACTTC
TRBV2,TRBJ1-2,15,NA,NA,CASRDPGTPSYGYTF,TGTGCCAGCAGAGACCCCGGGACACCCTCCTATGGCTACACCTTC
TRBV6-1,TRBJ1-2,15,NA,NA,CASSEASGTHYGYTF,TGTGCCAGCAGTGAAGCATCAGGGACTCACTATGGCTACACCTTC
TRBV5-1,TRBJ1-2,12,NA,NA,CASSPKTGSVSF,TGCGCCAGCAGCCCGAAGACAGGTTCAGTCTCCTTC
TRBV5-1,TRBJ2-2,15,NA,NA,CASSLAAGPTGELFF,TGCGCCAGCAGCTTGGCCGCAGGGCCCACCGGGGAGCTGTTTTTT
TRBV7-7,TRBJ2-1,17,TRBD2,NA,CASSLKPGLAGVNEQFF,TGTGCCAGCAGCTTAAAGCCGGGACTAGCGGGAGTCAATGAGCAGTTCTTC
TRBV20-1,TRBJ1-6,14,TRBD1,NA,CSASAGTGVSPLHF,TGCAGTGCTAGTGCCGGGACAGGGGTTTCACCCCTCCACTTT
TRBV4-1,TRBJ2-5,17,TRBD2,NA,CASSQGTSGAIQETQYF,TGCGCCAGCAGCCAAGGGACTAGCGGGGCTATACAAGAGACCCAGTACTTC
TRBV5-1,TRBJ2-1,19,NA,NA,CASSLQGSPPTSSYNEQFF,TGCGCCAGCAGCTTGCAGGGTTCCCCACCGACCTCCTCCTACAATGAGCAGTTCTTC
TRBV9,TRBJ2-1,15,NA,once,CASSEQGGSYNEQFF,TGTGCCAGCAGCGAACAGGGGGGGTCCTACAATGAGCAGTTCTTC
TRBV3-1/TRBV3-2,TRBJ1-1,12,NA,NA,CASSQDSREAFF,TGTGCCAGCAGCCAAGATAGTAGAGAAGCTTTCTTT
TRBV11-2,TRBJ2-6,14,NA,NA,CASSFISGANVLTF,TGTGCCAGCAGCTTCATCTCTGGGGCCAACGTCCTGACTTTC
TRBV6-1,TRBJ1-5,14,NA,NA,CASSESRVRQPQHF,TGTGCCAGCAGTGAATCTCGGGTGCGTCAGCCCCAGCATTTT
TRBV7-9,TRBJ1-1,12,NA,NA,CASSLAQGDAFF,TGTGCCAGCAGCTTAGCACAGGGAGACGCTTTCTTT
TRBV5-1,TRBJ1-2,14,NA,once,CASSLETPNYGYTF,TGCGCCAGCAGCTTGGAGACACCTAACTATGGCTACACCTTC
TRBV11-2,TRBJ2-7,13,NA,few,CASSLAHRGEQYF,TGTGCCAGCAGCTTAGCGCACCGGGGCGAGCAGTACTTC
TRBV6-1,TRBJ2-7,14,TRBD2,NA,CASSVAGLDYEQYF,TGTGCCAGCAGTGTAGCGGGACTGGACTACGAGCAGTACTTC
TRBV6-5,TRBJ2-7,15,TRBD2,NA,CASSPTSGGYYEQYF,TGTGCCAGCAGTCCCACTAGCGGGGGATACTACGAGCAGTACTTC
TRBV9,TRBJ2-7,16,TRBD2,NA,CASSEAAGAHSYEQYF,TGTGCCAGCAGCGAAGCAGCGGGGGCCCACTCCTACGAGCAGTACTTC
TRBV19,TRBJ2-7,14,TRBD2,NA,CASSIPGGTREQYF,TGTGCCAGTAGTATTCCGGGGGGGACCAGGGAGCAGTACTTC
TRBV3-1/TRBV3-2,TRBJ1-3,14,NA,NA,CASGTFLPGNTIYF,TGTGCCAGCGGGACTTTCCTTCCAGGAAACACCATATATTTT
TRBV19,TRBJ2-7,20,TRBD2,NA,CASSIQASGGQNFRAYEQYF,TGTGCCAGTAGTATCCAAGCTAGCGGGGGACAAAACTTTAGGGCCTACGAGCAGTACTTC
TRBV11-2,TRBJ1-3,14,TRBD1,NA,CASGDRSSGNTIYF,TGTGCCAGCGGGGACAGGAGCTCTGGAAACACCATATATTTT
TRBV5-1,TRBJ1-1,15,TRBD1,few,CASSFRQGAGTEAFF,TGCGCCAGCAGCTTCCGACAGGGGGCGGGCACTGAAGCTTTCTTT
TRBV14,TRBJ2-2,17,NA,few,CASSQDGAGWSTGELFF,TGTGCCAGCAGCCAAGATGGGGCAGGTTGGTCCACCGGGGAGCTGTTTTTT
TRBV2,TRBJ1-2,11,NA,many,CAVPGPYGYTF,TGTGCCGTCCCGGGTCCCTATGGCTACACCTTC
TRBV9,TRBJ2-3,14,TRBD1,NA,CASSVAGGADTQYF,TGTGCCAGCAGCGTAGCAGGGGGCGCAGATACGCAGTATTTT
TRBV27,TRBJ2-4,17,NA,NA,CASTTFPGVGAKNIQYF,TGTGCCAGCACCACCTTTCCGGGGGTAGGAGCCAAAAACATTCAGTACTTC
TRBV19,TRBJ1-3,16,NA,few,CASTPGLQASGNTIYF,TGTGCCAGTACCCCGGGACTTCAGGCCTCTGGAAACACCATATATTTT
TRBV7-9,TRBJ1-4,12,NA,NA,CASQRTEEKLFF,TGTGCCAGCCAGAGGACAGAGGAAAAACTGTTTTTT
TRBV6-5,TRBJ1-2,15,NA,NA,CASSYSGWGDYGYTF,TGTGCCAGCAGTTACTCGGGGTGGGGCGACTATGGCTACACCTTC
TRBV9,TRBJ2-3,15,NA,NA,CASSVQSGGTDTQYF,TGTGCCAGCAGCGTCCAGTCAGGTGGGACAGATACGCAGTATTTT
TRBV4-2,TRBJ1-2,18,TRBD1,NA,CASSQGPGGVNSNYGYTF,TGTGCCAGCAGCCAGGGCCCAGGGGGCGTCAACAGTAACTATGGCTACACCTTC
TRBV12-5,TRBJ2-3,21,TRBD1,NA,CASGLHIGGQGTPIFTDTQYF,TGTGCTAGTGGTTTGCACATAGGGGGACAGGGGACCCCTATATTCACAGATACGCAGTATTTT
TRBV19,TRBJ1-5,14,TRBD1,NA,CASSNDRGNQPQHF,TGTGCCAGTAGTAATGACAGGGGGAATCAGCCCCAGCATTTT
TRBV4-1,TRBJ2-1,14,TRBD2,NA,CASSRLAGYNEQFF,TGCGCCAGCAGTCGACTAGCGGGGTACAATGAGCAGTTCTTC
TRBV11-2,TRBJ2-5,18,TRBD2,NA,CASSRGLAGGWGLGTQYF,TGTGCCAGCAGTCGCGGGCTAGCGGGGGGATGGGGCTTAGGGACCCAGTACTTC
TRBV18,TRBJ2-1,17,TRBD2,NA,CASSPSGLAGGKNEQFF,TGTGCCAGCTCACCAAGCGGGCTAGCGGGGGGGAAAAATGAGCAGTTCTTC